This note documents a single T cell receptor beta chain sequence. CD8 cells regarded as naive lacked CD45RO, were positively chosen for CCR7, and omitted terminally differentiated effector memory CD45RA+ cells. Donors comprised only Caucasian adults living in Nashville, Tennessee. The data are from a study of shared clonotypes between healthy human individuals. The CDR3 spans 15 residues. Germline values: CDR1 SGHTA, CDR2 FQGTGA. Trimming took off 2 bases at V and 0 bases at J, with 8 bases between the two ends. Assay: immunoSEQ multiplex PCR; the TCRdb copy retains only in-frame clones and omits some. Among over 2,000,000 clones listed, just over 90% were seen once.

Source material: naive CD8+ T cells from PBMCs. The rearrangement uses TRBV7-3 and TRBJ2-1; the D gene is possibly TRBD1 (5 bases). The origin of this receptor is a man between 18 and 29 years old in good health. Some clones in this sample may be carry-over from other donors' samples. CDR3 DNA sequence: TGTGCCAGCAGCTTATGGCAGGGCTCCTACAATGAGCAGTTCTTC. This translates into CASSLWQGSYNEQFF.